This T cell receptor (beta chain) was recovered during a study of lymphopenia after photon versus proton radiotherapy. Findings and caveats of the study: Post-nadir TCR diversity decline inversely tracked overall survival among those who died. After lymphocyte nadir, photon-treated repertoires showed oligoclonal expansion, especially CD8+ Temra. Only patients who died were analyzed for survival; proton advantage is unproven. Proton therapy kept repertoires fairly stable, unlike photons, which gained effector/memory cells.

As concerns this clone: What it recognizes is unknown.

The V segment lost 5 bases and the J segment 3 bases; nucleotides outside the gene matches: 6. CDR3 size: 15 residues. Germline V lookup: CDR1 SGHTA, CDR2 FQGNSA. Generated by immunoSEQ multiplex PCR, the TCRdb table keeps only in-frame clones and is missing some. The table shows around 70,000 clones, with roughly 93% occurring only once. Sample: peripheral blood, taken from a patient treated with photon-based radiotherapy. The chain employs TRBV7-2 and TRBJ2-3, with 9 bases that match TRBD1. This sequence originates from a woman aged 65 to 85 with pancreatic cancer. The CDR3 DNA sequence: TGTGCCAGCAGCGCAGACAGGGGGAAGACAGATACGCAGTATTTT. This encodes CASSADRGKTDTQYF.